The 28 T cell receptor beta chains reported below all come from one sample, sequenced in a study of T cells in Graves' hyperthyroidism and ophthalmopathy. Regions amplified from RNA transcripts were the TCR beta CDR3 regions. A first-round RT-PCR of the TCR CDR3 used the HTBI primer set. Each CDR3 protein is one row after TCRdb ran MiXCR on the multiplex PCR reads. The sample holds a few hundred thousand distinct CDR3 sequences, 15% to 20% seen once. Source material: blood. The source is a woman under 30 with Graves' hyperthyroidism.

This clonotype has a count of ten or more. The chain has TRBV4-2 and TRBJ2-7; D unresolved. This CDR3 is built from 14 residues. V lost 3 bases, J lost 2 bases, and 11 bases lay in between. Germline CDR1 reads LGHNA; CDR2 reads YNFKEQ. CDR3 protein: CASSHPGTTYEQYF. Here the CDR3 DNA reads TGTGCCAGCAGCCATCCTGGCACTACCTACGAGCAGTACTTC.

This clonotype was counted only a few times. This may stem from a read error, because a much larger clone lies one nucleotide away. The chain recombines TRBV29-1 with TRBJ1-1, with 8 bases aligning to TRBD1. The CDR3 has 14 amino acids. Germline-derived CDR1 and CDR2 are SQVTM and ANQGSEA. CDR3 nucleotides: TGCAGCGTTCGGCTTACAGGGGGAACCACTGAAGCTTGCTTT. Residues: CSVRLTGGTTEACF.

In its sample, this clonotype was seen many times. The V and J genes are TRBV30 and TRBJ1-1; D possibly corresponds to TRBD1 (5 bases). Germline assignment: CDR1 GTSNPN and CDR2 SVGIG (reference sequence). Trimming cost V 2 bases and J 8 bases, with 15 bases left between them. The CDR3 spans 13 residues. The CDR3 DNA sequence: TGTGCCTGGAGTATAATATCCGGGGCCGAAGCTTTCTTT. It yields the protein CAWSIISGAEAFF.

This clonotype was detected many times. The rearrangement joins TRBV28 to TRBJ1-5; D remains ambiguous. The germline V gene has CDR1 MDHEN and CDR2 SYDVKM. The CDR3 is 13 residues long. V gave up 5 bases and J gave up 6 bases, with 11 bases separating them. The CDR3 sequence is CASSLQRGQPQHF. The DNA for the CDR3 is TGTGCCAGCAGTCTGCAGCGAGGTCAGCCCCAGCATTTT.

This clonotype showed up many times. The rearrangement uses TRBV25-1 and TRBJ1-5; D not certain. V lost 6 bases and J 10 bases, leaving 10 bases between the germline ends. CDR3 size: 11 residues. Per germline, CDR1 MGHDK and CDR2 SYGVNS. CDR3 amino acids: CASRSVGPQHF. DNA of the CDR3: TGTGCCAGCAGGTCCGTTGGTCCCCAGCATTTT.

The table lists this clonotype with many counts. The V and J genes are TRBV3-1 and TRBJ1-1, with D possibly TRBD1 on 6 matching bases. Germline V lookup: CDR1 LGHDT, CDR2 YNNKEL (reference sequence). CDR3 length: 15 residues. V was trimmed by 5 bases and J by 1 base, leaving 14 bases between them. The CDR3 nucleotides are TGTGCCAGCAGCTCGGGGGGCCTCTCGAACACTGAAGCTTTCTTT. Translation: CASSSGGLSNTEAFF.

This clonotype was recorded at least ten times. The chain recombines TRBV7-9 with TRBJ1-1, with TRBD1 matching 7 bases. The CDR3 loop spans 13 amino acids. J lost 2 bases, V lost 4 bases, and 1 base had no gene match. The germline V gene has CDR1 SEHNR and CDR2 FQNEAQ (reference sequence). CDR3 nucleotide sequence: TGTGCCAGCAGCTGGGACAGTAACACTGAAGCTTTCTTT. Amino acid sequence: CASSWDSNTEAFF.

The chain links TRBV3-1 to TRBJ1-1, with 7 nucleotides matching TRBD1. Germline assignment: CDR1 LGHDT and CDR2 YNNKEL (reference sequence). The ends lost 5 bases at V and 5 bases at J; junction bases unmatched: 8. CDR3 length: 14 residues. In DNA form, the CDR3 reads TGTGCCAGCAGCTCATCACAGGGGAGTACTGAAGCTTTCTTT. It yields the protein CASSSSQGSTEAFF.

CDR3 DNA sequence: TGTGCCAGCAGTTCAGGGACTAGCGGGGGATCCGGGGAGCTGTTTTTT. Translated: CASSSGTSGGSGELFF. The V gene is TRBV12-3 or TRBV12-4, the J gene TRBJ2-2; 14 nucleotides align to TRBD2. The CDR3 sequence is 16 residues long. V lost 4 bases, J lost 6 bases, and 4 bases stayed unmatched.

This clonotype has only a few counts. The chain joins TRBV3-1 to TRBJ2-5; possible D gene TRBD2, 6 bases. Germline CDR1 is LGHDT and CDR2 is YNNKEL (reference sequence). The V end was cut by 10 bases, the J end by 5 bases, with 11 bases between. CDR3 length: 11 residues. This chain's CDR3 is CATWGRETQYF. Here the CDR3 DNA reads TGTGCCACCTGGGGGAGGGAGACCCAGTACTTC.

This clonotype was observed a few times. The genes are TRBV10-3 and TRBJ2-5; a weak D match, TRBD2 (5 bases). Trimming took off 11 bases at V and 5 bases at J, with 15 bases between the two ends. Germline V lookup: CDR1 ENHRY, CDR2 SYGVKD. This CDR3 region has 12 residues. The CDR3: CAVSPSGETQYF. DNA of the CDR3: TGTGCCGTGAGCCCCTCGGGGGAGACCCAGTACTTC.

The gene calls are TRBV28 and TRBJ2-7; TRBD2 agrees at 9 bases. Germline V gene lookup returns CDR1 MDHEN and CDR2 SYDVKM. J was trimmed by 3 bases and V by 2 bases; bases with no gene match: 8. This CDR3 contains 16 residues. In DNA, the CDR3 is TGTGCCAGCAGTTTAGGGCCTAGCGGGGCATTCTACGAGCAGTACTTC. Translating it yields CASSLGPSGAFYEQYF. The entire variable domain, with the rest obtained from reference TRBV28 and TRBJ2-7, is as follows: DVKVTQSSRYLVKRTGEKVFLECVQDMDHENMFWYRQDPGLGLRLIYFSYDVKMKEKGDIPEGYSVSREKKERFSLILESASTNQTSMYLCASSLGPSGAFYEQYFGPGTRLTVT.

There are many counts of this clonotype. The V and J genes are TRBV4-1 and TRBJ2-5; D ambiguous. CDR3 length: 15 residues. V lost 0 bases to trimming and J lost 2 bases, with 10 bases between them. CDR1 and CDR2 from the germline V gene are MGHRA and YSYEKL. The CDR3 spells CASSQDFQVQETQYF. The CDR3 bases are TGCGCCAGCAGCCAAGATTTCCAGGTTCAAGAGACCCAGTACTTC.

In DNA, the CDR3 is TGTGCCAGCAGTTACTCGAAATTGGGAGAGCAGTACTTC. Translation: CASSYSKLGEQYF. This sequence joins TRBV6-2 or TRBV6-3 and TRBJ2-7; D uncertain. With 0 bases removed from V and 7 bases from J, the gap between germline ends came to 10 bases. CDR1 is MNHEY and CDR2 is SVGEGT in the germline V gene. The CDR3 extends over 13 amino acids.

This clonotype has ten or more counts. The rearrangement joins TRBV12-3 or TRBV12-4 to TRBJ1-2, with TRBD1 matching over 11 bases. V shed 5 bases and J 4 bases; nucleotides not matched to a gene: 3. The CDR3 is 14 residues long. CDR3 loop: CASSPGTGGYGYTF. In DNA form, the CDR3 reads TGTGCCAGCAGTCCCGGGACAGGGGGCTATGGCTACACCTTC.

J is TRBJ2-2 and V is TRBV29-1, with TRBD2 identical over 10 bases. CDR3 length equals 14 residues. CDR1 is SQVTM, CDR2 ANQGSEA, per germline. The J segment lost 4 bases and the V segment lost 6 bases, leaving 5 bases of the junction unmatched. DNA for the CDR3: TGCAGCGTGGGAGCGGGGGGGGGCACCGGGGAGCTGTTTTTT. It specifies CSVGAGGGTGELFF.

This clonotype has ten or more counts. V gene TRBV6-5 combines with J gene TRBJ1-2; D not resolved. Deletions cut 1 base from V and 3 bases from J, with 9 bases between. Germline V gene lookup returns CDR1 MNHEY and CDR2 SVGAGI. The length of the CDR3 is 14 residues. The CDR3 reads CASSYFGEDYGYTF. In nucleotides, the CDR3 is TGTGCCAGCAGTTACTTCGGGGAGGACTATGGCTACACCTTC.

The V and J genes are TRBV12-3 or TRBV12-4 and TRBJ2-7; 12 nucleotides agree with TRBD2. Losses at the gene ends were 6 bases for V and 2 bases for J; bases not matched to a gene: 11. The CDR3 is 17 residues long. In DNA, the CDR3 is TGTGCCAGCAGCCCTCCCCCGACTAGCGGGAGAACCTACGAGCAGTACTTC. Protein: CASSPPPTSGRTYEQYF.

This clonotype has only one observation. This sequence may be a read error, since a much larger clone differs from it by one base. This CDR3 is CAICGVGGNYGYTF. The CDR3 DNA reads as TGTGCCATCTGTGGGGTAGGGGGCAACTATGGCTACACCTTC. V is TRBV10-3 and J is TRBJ1-2; 7 bases align to TRBD1. The ends lost 8 bases at V and 2 bases at J; junction bases unmatched: 8. Germline loops: CDR1 ENHRY, CDR2 SYGVKD. This CDR3 is built from 14 residues.

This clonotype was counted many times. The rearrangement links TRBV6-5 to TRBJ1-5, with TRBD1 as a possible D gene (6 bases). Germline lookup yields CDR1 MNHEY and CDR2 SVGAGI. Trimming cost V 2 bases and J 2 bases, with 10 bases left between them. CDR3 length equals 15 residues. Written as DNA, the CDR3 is TGTGCCAGCAGTTACCTGGACAGAGGCAATCAGCCCCAGCATTTT. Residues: CASSYLDRGNQPQHF.

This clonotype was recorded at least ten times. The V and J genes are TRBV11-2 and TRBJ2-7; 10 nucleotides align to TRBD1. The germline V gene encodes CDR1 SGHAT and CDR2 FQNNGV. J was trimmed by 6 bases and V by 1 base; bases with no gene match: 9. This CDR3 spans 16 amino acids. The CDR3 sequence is CASSLGGQGSSGEQYF. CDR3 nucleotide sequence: TGTGCCAGCAGCTTAGGGGGACAGGGGAGTTCGGGCGAGCAGTACTTC.

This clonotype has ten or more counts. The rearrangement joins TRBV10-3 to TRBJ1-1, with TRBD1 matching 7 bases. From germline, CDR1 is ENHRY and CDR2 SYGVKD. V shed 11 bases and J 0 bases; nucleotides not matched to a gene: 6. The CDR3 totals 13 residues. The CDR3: CAVTGEMNTEAFF. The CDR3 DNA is TGTGCCGTCACAGGGGAGATGAACACTGAAGCTTTCTTT.

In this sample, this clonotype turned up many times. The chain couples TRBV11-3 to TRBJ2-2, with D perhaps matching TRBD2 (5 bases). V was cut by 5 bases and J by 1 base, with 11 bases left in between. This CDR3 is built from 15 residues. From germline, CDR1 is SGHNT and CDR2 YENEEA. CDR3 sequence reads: CASSPDYKNTGELFF. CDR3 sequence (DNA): TGTGCCAGCAGCCCCGACTACAAGAACACCGGGGAGCTGTTTTTT.

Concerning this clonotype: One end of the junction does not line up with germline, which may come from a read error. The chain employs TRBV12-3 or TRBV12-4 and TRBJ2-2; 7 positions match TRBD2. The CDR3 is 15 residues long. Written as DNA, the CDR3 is TGTGCCAGCAGTTTTCGGCGGGAGAACACCGGGGATCTGTTTTTT. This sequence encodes CASSFRRENTGDLFF.

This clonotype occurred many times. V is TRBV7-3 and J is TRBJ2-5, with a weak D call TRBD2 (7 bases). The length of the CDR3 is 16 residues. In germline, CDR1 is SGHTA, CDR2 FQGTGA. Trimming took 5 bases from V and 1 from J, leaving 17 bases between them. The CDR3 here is CASSPTGSGAQETQYF. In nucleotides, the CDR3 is TGTGCCAGCAGCCCGACAGGAAGCGGGGCCCAAGAGACCCAGTACTTC.

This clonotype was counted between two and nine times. CDR3 amino acids: CASSQEQGGETQYF. DNA of the CDR3: TGTGCCAGCAGCCAAGAACAGGGGGGCGAGACCCAGTACTTC. The J gene is TRBJ2-5, the V gene TRBV4-2, with 8 bases lining up with TRBD1. V trimming: 0 bases; J trimming: 5 bases; junction bases outside the gene matches: 2. The germline CDR1 and CDR2 sequences are LGHNA and YNFKEQ. There are 14 residues in the CDR3.

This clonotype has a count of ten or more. The CDR3 reads CATSTPGGGLEPKNIQYF. DNA for the CDR3: TGTGCCACCAGCACTCCCGGGGGGGGTCTTGAGCCCAAAAACATTCAGTACTTC. The chain has TRBV15 and TRBJ2-4; the match to TRBD2 covers 8 bases. This CDR3 has 18 residues. The germline V gene has CDR1 LNHNV and CDR2 YYDKDF (reference sequence). V lost 4 bases to trimming and J lost 2 bases; unmatched junction nucleotides: 13.

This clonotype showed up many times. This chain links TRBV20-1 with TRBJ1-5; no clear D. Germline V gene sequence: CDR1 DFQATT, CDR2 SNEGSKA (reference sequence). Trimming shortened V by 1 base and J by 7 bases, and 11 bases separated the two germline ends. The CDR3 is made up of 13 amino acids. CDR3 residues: CSARVLGGQPQHF. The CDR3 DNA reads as TGCAGTGCTAGAGTTCTGGGAGGACAGCCCCAGCATTTT.